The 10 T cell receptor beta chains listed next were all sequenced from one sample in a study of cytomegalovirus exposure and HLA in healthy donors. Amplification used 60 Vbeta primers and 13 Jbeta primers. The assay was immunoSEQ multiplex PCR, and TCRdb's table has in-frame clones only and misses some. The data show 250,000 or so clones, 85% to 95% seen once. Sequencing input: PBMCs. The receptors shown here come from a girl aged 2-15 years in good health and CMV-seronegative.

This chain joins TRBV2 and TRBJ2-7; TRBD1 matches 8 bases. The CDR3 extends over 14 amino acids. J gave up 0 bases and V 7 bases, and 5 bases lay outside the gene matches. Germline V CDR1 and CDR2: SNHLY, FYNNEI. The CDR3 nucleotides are TGTGCCAGCACGGGACAGGAGAGCTCCTACGAGCAGTACTTC. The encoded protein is CASTGQESSYEQYF.

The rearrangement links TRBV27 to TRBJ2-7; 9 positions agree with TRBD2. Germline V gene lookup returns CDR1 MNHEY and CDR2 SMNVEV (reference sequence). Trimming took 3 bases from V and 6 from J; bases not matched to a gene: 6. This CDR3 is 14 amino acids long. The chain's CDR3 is CASSLAASGIEQYF. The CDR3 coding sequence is TGTGCCAGCAGTTTGGCGGCTAGCGGGATCGAGCAGTACTTC.

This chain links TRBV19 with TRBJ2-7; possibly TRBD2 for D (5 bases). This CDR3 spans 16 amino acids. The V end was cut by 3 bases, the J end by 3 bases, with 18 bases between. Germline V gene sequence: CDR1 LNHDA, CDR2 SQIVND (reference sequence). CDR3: CASSISRVGGGYEQYF. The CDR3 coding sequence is TGTGCCAGTAGTATCTCCAGAGTAGGCGGAGGCTACGAGCAGTACTTC. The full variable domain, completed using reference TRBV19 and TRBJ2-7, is DGGITQSPKYLFRKEGQNVTLSCEQNLNHDAMYWYRQDPGQGLRLIYYSQIVNDFQKGDIAEGYSVSREKKESFPLTVTSAQKNPTAFYLCASSISRVGGGYEQYFGPGTRLTVT.

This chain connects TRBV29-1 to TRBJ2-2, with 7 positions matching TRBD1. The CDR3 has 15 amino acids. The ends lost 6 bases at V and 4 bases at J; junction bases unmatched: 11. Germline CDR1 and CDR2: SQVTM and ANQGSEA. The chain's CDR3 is CSVPDQTGTTGELFF. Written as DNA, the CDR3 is TGCAGCGTGCCCGATCAGACAGGGACCACCGGGGAGCTGTTTTTT.

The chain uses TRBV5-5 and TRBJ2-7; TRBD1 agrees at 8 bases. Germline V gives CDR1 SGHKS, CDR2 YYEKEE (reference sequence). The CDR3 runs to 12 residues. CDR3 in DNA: TGTGCGTCCGGGGACAGGTACTACGAGCAGTACTTC. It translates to CASGDRYYEQYF.

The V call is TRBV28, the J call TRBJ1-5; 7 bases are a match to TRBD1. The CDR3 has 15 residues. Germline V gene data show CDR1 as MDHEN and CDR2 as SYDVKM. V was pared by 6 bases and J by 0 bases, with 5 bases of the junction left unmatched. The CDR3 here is CASSQQGNSNQPQHF. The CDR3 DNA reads TGTGCCAGCAGCCAACAGGGGAATAGCAATCAGCCCCAGCATTTT.

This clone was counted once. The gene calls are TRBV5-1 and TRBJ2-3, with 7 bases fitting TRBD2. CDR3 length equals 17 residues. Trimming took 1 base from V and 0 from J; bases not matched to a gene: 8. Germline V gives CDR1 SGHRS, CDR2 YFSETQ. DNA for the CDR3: TGCGCCAGCAGCTTGTCCCCTAGCGGAGCTAGCACAGATACGCAGTATTTT. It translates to CASSLSPSGASTDTQYF.

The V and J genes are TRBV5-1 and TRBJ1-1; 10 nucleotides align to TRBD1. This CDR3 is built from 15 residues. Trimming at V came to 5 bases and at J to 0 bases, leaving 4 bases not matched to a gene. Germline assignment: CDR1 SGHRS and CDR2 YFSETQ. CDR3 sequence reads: CASRPGTGVNTEAFF. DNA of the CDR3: TGCGCCAGCAGACCCGGGACAGGGGTGAACACTGAAGCTTTCTTT.

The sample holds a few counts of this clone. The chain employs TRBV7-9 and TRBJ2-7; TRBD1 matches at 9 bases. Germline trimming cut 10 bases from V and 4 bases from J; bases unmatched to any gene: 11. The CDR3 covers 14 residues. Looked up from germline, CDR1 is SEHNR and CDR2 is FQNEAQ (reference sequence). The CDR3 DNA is TGTGCCACCGGGACAGGGACAATATTTTACGAGCAGTACTTC. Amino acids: CATGTGTIFYEQYF.

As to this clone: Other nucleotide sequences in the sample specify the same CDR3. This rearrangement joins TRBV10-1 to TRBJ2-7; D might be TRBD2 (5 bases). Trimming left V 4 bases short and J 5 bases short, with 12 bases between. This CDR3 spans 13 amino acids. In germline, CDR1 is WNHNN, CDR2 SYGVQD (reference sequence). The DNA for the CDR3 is TGCGCCAGCAGTGGGTCGCGGGTAGACGAGCAGTACTTC. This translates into CASSGSRVDEQYF.